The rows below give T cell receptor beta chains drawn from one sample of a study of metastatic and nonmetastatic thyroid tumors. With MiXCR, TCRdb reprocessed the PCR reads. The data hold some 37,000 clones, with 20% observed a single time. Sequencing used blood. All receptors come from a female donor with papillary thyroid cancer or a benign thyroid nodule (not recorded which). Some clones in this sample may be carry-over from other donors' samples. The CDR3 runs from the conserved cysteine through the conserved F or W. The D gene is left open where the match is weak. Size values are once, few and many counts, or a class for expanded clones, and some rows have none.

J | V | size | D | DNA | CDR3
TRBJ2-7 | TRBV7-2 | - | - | TGTGCCAGCAGCCCCGAGGAGAGCGCTTACGAGCAGTACTTC | CASSPEESAYEQYF
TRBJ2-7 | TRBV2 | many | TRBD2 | TGTGCCAGCAGGGGGGGGACGTACTCCTCCGAGCAGTACTTC | CASRGGTYSSEQYF
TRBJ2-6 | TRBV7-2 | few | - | TGTGCCAGCAGCTCAGACAGTTCTGGGGCCAACGTCCTTACTTTC | CASSSDSSGANVLTF
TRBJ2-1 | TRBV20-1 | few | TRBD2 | TGCAGTGCCCTTACTAGCGGAGGTGACTCCTACAATGAGCAGTTCTTC | CSALTSGGDSYNEQFF
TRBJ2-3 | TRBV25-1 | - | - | TGTGCCAGCAGTGAGGAGGGGCCGAGCACAGATACGCAGTATTTT | CASSEEGPSTDTQYF
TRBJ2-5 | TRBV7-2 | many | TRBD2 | TGTGCCAGCACCCCGAACTCCCGGGGGAGGGCCGGAGAGACCCAGTACTTC | CASTPNSRGRAGETQYF
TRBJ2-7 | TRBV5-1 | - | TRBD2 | TGCGCCAGCAGCCCACTAAGCGGGAGTTCAGCCGAGCAGTACTTC | CASSPLSGSSAEQYF
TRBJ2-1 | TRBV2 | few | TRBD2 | TGTGCCAGCAACGTGGGAGGGCCGGGAAATGAGCAGTTCTTC | CASNVGGPGNEQFF
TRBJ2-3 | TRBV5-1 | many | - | TGCGCCAGCAGCTTGGCAGTAGATACGCAGTATTTT | CASSLAVDTQYF
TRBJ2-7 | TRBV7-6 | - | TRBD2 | TGTGCCAGCATCTCCGGGGGGGGCGGCTCCTACGAGCAGTACTTC | CASISGGGGSYEQYF
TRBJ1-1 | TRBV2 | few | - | TGTGCCAGCAGTCGGGACGGCCAAGGCCAATCTTTCTTT | CASSRDGQGQSFF
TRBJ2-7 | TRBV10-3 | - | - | TGTGCCATCAGTGAAGGGCTAGCCAAGTCCTACGAGCAGTACTTC | CAISEGLAKSYEQYF
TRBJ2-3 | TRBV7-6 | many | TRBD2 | TGTGCCAGCAGCTTATTAGCGGGAGGTACAACAGATACGCAGTATTTT | CASSLLAGGTTDTQYF
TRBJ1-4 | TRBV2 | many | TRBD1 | TGTGCCAGTGAAAAGGGACAGGGAAATGAAAAACTGTTTTTT | CASEKGQGNEKLFF
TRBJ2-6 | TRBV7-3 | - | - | TGTGCCAGCAGTCTCACAGTGGCTGGGGCCAACGTCCTGACTTTC | CASSLTVAGANVLTF
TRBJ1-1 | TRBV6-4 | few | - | TGCGCCAGAAGTGATCAGGGGCCTACTGAGGCTTTCTTT | CARSDQGPTEAFF
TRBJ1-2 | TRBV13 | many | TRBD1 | TGTGCCAGCAGCTCGGGGACAGGGAAGGGCTATGGCTACACCTTC | CASSSGTGKGYGYTF
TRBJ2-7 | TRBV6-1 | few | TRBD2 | TGTGCCAGCAATATGGGGACTAGCGGGGGTTACGAGCAGTACTTC | CASNMGTSGGYEQYF
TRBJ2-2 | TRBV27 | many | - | TGTGCCAGCAGTTTCGGGGTGGAAACCGGGGAGCTGTTTTTT | CASSFGVETGELFF
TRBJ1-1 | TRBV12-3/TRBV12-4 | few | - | TGTGCCAGCAGGCGGGGGGGTGGCACTGAAGCTTTCTTT | CASRRGGGTEAFF
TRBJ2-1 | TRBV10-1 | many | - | TGCGCCAGCAGTGCGTCCGGTTCCTACAATGAGCAGTTCTTC | CASSASGSYNEQFF
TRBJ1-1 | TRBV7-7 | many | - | TGTGCTAGCAGCTTAGGAGAGAACACTGAAGCTTTCTTT | CASSLGENTEAFF
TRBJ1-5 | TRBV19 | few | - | TGTGCCAGTAGTCATTGGCCGAGCAATCAGCCCCAGCATTTT | CASSHWPSNQPQHF
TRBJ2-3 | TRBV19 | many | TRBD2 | TGTGCCAGTAGTATAACGGGGGGAACTAGCGCGGGCACAGATACGCAGTATTTT | CASSITGGTSAGTDTQYF
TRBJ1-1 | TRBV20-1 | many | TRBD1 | TGCAGTGCTAGAAAGAGGAGGGGGCTAAACACTGAAGCTTTCTTT | CSARKRRGLNTEAFF
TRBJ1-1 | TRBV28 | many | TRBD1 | TGTGCCAGCACCCGGACAGGAGCCTCGAACACTGAAGCTTTCTTT | CASTRTGASNTEAFF
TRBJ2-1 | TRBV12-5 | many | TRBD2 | TGTGCTAGTGGTTTGACTAGCGGGATCACTGAGCAGTTCTTC | CASGLTSGITEQFF
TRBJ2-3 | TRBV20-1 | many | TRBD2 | TGCAGTGCTTACGCCGGGACTAGCGATGTAGATACGCAGTATTTT | CSAYAGTSDVDTQYF
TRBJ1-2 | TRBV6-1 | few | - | TGTGCCAGCAGTCCTTACCCGGGATCATCTAACTATGGCTACACCTTC | CASSPYPGSSNYGYTF
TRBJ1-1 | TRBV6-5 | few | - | TGTGCCAGCAGTTTGAAGGGGGTCACTGAAGCTTTCTTT | CASSLKGVTEAFF
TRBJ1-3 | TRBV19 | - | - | TGTGCCAGTAGTAAGAGCAGGGGCTCTGGAAACACCATATATTTT | CASSKSRGSGNTIYF
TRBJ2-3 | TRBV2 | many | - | TGTGCCAGCAGTGAGGCCTTCGTTAGCGCTACGCAGTATTTT | CASSEAFVSATQYF
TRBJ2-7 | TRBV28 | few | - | TGTGCCAGCAGTGGGGGACTTCACTACGAGCAGTACTTC | CASSGGLHYEQYF
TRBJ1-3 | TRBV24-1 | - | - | TGTGCCACCAGTGGGTCGAAAGGAAACACCATATATTTT | CATSGSKGNTIYF
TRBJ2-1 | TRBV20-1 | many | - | TGCAGTGCTAGAGCAGGGTGGGGACTCAATGAGCAGTTCTTC | CSARAGWGLNEQFF
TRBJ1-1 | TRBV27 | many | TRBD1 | TGTGCCAGCCTCATATGGAGGGGGCAGTACACTGAAGCTTTCTTT | CASLIWRGQYTEAFF
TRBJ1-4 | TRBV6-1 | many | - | TGTGCCAGCAGTGGAGGACTTAATGAAAAACTGTTTTTT | CASSGGLNEKLFF
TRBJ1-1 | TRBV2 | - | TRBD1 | TGTGCCAGCAGCCGTGACAGGGGGCGTTTCACTGAAGCTTTCTTT | CASSRDRGRFTEAFF
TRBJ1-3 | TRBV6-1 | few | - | TGTGCCAGCAGTCCGGACGGGAGCTCTGGAAACACCATATATTTT | CASSPDGSSGNTIYF
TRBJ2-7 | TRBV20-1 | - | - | TGCAGTGCTAACCCGCTAGGGGGTGTCAGCTACGAGCAGTACTTC | CSANPLGGVSYEQYF
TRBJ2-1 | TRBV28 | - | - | TGTGCCAGCAGTCCCCAGGGCCTAGCGAGTAATGAGCAGTTCTTC | CASSPQGLASNEQFF
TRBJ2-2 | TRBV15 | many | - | TGTGCCACCAGCAGAGTAGGCACTGCACGAGGCGGGGAGCTGTTTTTT | CATSRVGTARGGELFF
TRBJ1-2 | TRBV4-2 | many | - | TGTGCCAGCAGCCAAGATGGCCCTGCTATTGGCTACACCTTC | CASSQDGPAIGYTF
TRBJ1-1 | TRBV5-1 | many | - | TGCGCCAGCAGCTTGGTGTTGGCAGGGGCCAACACTGAAGCTTTCTTT | CASSLVLAGANTEAFF
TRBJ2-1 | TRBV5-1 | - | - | TGCGCCAGCAGCTTCCCATCGGTGAACTACAATGAGCAGTTCTTC | CASSFPSVNYNEQFF
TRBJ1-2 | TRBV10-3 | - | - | TGTGCCATCAGTGAGTCCAGTCAGAACTACGGCTACACCTTC | CAISESSQNYGYTF
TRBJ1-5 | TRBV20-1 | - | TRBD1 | TGCAGTGTCCTTACAGGGGCAAATCAGCCCCAGCATTTT | CSVLTGANQPQHF
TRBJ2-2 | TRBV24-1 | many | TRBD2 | TGTGCCACCAGTGCTACGGGACTAGCGGGGGACACCGGGGAGCTGTTTTTT | CATSATGLAGDTGELFF
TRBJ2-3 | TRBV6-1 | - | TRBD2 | TGTGCCAGCAGTGAAGCACTAGCGGTAGGACCAGATATGCAGTATTTT | CASSEALAVGPDMQYF
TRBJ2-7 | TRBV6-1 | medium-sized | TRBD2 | TGTGCCAGCAGTGAAGCGACTAGCGGGAGGAACTTC | CASSEATSGRNF
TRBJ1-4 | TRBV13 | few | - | TGTGCCAGCAGTATCCGGCGACAGCCACCAACTAATGAAGAACTGTTTTTT | CASSIRRQPPTNEELFF
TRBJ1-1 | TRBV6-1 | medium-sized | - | TGTGCCAGCAGTGAACCCAGGACCCCTGAAGCTTTCTTT | CASSEPRTPEAFF
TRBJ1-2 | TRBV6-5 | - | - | TGTGCCAGCAGTTTTCAGGGTGGGAGCGATGGCTACACCTTC | CASSFQGGSDGYTF
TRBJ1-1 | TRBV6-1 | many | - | TGTGCCAGCAGGGCCGGGGGGGAGGGGATTGAGAACACTGAAGCTTTCTTT | CASRAGGEGIENTEAFF
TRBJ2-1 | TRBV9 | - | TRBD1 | TGTGCCAGCAGCGCTAGGGACAGCTTGAGCTCCTACAATGAGCAGTTCTTC | CASSARDSLSSYNEQFF